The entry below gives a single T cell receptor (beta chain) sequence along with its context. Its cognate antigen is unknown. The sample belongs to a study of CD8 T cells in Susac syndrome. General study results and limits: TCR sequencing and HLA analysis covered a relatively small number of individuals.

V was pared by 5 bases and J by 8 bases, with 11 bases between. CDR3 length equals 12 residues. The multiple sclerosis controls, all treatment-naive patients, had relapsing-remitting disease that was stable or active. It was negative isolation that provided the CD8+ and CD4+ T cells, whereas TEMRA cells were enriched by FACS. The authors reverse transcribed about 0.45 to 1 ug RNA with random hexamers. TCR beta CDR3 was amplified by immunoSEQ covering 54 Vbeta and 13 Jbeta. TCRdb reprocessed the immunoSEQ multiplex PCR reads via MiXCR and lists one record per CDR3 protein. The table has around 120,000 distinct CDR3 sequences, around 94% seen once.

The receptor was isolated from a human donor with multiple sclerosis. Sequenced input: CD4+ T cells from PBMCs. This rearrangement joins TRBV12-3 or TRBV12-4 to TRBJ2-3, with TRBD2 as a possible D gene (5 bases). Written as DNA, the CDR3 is TGTGCCAGCAGTACGGGGAGAGGTACGCAGTATTTT. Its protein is CASSTGRGTQYF.